What follows are 20 T cell receptor beta chains derived from one specimen sequenced in a study of CD8 T cells in ankylosing spondylitis. These TCRs' antigens remain unknown. Study-wide points: Characteristic of ankylosing spondylitis blood, it appeared, was a TCR beta motif comprising about 8 highly homologous variants.

MiXCR was run by TCRdb on the 5' RACE reads, yielding one entry per CDR3 protein. The repertoire includes 390,000 or so distinct CDR3 sequences, more than 20% of them detected once, and approximately 16% sits in the top ten. Specimen: blood, either unsorted or a sorted T cell fraction (not recorded which). The source of these receptors is a male donor with ankylosing spondylitis.

This chain joins TRBV18 and TRBJ2-7; 16 bases are shared with TRBD2. CDR3 length: 15 residues. Germline CDR1 is KGHSH and CDR2 is LQKENI. With 4 bases clipped from V and 7 bases from J, the junction kept 4 bases outside the gene matches. The CDR3 sequence: CASSRTGLAGGEQYF. The CDR3 nucleotides are TGTGCCAGCTCACGAACGGGACTAGCGGGAGGGGAGCAGTACTTC.

The chain joins TRBV2 to TRBJ2-5; 7 nucleotides line up with TRBD2. Germline CDR1 SNHLY, CDR2 FYNNEI. The CDR3 has 15 residues. J gave up 5 bases and V 3 bases, and 9 bases lay outside the gene matches. The CDR3 DNA reads TGTGCCAGCAGTGAGTGGGGGAGGGCGGATGAGACCCAGTACTTC. Residues: CASSEWGRADETQYF.

The table lists this clonotype with a few counts. V is TRBV11-2 and J is TRBJ2-1; D is perhaps TRBD1 (6 bases). CDR1 SGHAT and CDR2 FQNNGV come from the germline V gene. This CDR3 is built from 15 residues. Trimming cost V 0 bases and J 8 bases, with 14 bases left between them. The CDR3 region has the DNA TGTGCCAGCAGCTTAGATCCAGGGGAATTCGATGAGCAGTTCTTC. It specifies CASSLDPGEFDEQFF.

This clonotype appeared a few times. This chain links TRBV20-1 with TRBJ1-5, with D unclear. Trimming shortened V by 1 base and J by 6 bases, and 10 bases separated the two germline ends. CDR3 length equals 13 residues. Looked up from germline, CDR1 is DFQATT and CDR2 is SNEGSKA (reference sequence). CDR3 loop: CSARAGARQPQHF. The CDR3 region has the DNA TGCAGTGCTAGAGCGGGAGCACGTCAGCCCCAGCATTTT.

The chain combines TRBV5-1 with TRBJ1-6; D not certain. The CDR3 contains 15 residues. From germline, CDR1 is SGHRS and CDR2 YFSETQ. Trimming shortened V by 1 base and J by 7 bases, and 12 bases separated the two germline ends. CDR3 nucleotide sequence: TGCGCCAGCAGCTTGTCAGGCGGGGAGAATTCACCCCTCCACTTT. Protein sequence: CASSLSGGENSPLHF.

The gene calls are TRBV5-1 and TRBJ1-5; 8 bases are a match to TRBD1. Germline loops: CDR1 SGHRS, CDR2 YFSETQ. V was clipped by 0 bases and J by 5 bases; unmatched bases: 1. CDR3 length: 14 residues. The CDR3: CASSLETGDQPQHF. In DNA, the CDR3 is TGCGCCAGCAGCTTGGAGACAGGGGATCAGCCCCAGCATTTT.

The J gene is TRBJ2-3, the V gene TRBV28; D may be TRBD2 (5 bases). The CDR3 runs 13 residues. V was shortened by 7 bases and J by 2 bases, with 10 bases between the two germline ends. Germline V lookup: CDR1 MDHEN, CDR2 SYDVKM. The CDR3 DNA sequence: TGTGCCAGCATTCGAGGGAACACAGATACGCAGTATTTT. Amino acids: CASIRGNTDTQYF.

This clonotype was observed a handful of times. The genes are TRBV4-3 and TRBJ1-1; possibly TRBD1 for D (5 bases). Germline CDR1 LGHNA, CDR2 YSLEER. The CDR3 is 15 residues long. The V end lost 0 bases, the J end lost 6 bases, and 14 bases lay between the germline ends. The CDR3 loop reads CASSQESGIRAEAFF. CDR3 nucleotides: TGCGCCAGCAGCCAAGAATCAGGGATTAGGGCTGAAGCTTTCTTT.

V and J are TRBV5-1 and TRBJ1-1; D gene uncertain. Trimming removed 0 bases at V and 11 bases at J, with 14 bases between. Germline V gene data show CDR1 as SGHRS and CDR2 as YFSETQ. This CDR3 region has 13 residues. CDR3 residues: CASSLAAEGSAFF. The CDR3 DNA follows: TGCGCCAGCAGCTTGGCGGCAGAAGGTAGTGCTTTCTTT.

The rearrangement joins TRBV7-3 to TRBJ1-1; no definite D call. Germline loops: CDR1 SGHTA, CDR2 FQGTGA. Trimming left V 4 bases short and J 1 base short, with 13 bases between. This CDR3 contains 15 residues. This CDR3 is CASSSNSVGNTEAFF. Here the CDR3 DNA reads TGTGCCAGCAGCTCGAACTCGGTTGGGAACACTGAAGCTTTCTTT.

This chain uses TRBV20-1 with TRBJ2-1; 9 positions match TRBD1. The CDR3 contains 14 residues. Per germline, CDR1 DFQATT and CDR2 SNEGSKA (reference sequence). V dropped 6 bases and J dropped 2; count of bases not matched to a gene: 5. CDR3 residues: CSAPGQGPYNEQFF. In DNA form, the CDR3 reads TGCAGTGCCCCGGGACAGGGACCCTACAATGAGCAGTTCTTC.

This clonotype was observed a few times. The chain couples TRBV7-2 to TRBJ2-2; 11 bases fit TRBD2. The CDR3 is made up of 15 amino acids. Losses at the gene ends were 2 bases for V and 6 bases for J; bases not matched to a gene: 2. Germline CDR1 and CDR2: SGHTA and FQGNSA. The CDR3 spells CASSLLAGGPGELFF. The CDR3 DNA is TGTGCCAGCAGCTTATTAGCGGGAGGGCCCGGGGAGCTGTTTTTT.

In this sample, this clonotype turned up a few times. The gene calls are TRBV7-2 and TRBJ2-4, with D maybe TRBD1 (5 bases). The length of the CDR3 is 15 residues. The V gene's germline CDR1 is SGHTA and CDR2 FQGNSA. Trimming left V 0 bases short and J 7 bases short, with 13 bases between. CDR3 sequence (DNA): TGTGCCAGCAGCTTAGCGCTTTACAGGCCCAACATTCAGTACTTC. Encoded protein: CASSLALYRPNIQYF.

The V call is TRBV12-3 or TRBV12-4, the J call TRBJ2-6, with D possibly being TRBD1 (6 bases). V shed 6 bases and J shed 3 bases, with 15 bases lying between them. The CDR3 contains 16 residues. CDR3 nucleotide sequence: TGTGCCAGCAGACTTAGACAGACAGGTGGGGCCAACGTCCTGACTTTC. It is translated as CASRLRQTGGANVLTF.

The chain employs TRBV7-9 and TRBJ2-1; no firm D call. Germline assignment: CDR1 SEHNR and CDR2 FQNEAQ (reference sequence). Trimming shortened V by 5 bases and J by 8 bases, and 16 bases separated the two germline ends. This CDR3 is 14 amino acids long. The CDR3 loop is CASSPDPRGYEQFF. In nucleotides, the CDR3 is TGTGCCAGCAGCCCCGACCCGCGTGGGTATGAGCAGTTCTTC.

The table lists this clonotype with a few counts. The rearrangement links TRBV6-6 to TRBJ2-3, with D possibly TRBD2 on 5 matching bases. The CDR3 totals 12 residues. Germline lookup yields CDR1 MNHNY and CDR2 SVGAGI (reference sequence). V was pared by 8 bases and J by 1 base, with 7 bases between. The CDR3, as DNA: TGTGCCAGCGGGAGCGGCACAGATACGCAGTATTTT. Translating gives CASGSGTDTQYF.

The gene calls are TRBV6-1 and TRBJ2-7; D remains unclear. Trimming shortened V by 6 bases and J by 7 bases, and 19 bases separated the two germline ends. This CDR3 is built from 14 residues. Germline assignment: CDR1 MNHNS and CDR2 SASEGT. CDR3 sequence reads: CASSPPGFSREQYF. The CDR3 nucleotides are TGTGCCAGCAGCCCACCCGGTTTCTCTAGGGAGCAGTACTTC.

The gene calls are TRBV29-1 and TRBJ2-1; weak D call: TRBD2 (6 bases). In germline, CDR1 is SQVTM, CDR2 ANQGSEA. V was shortened by 5 bases and J by 4 bases, with 6 bases between the two germline ends. The CDR3 spans 11 residues. This chain's CDR3 is CSVRGYNEQFF. As DNA, the CDR3 is TGCAGCGTTCGGGGGTACAATGAGCAGTTCTTC.

This clonotype was seen at least ten times. The chain employs TRBV11-2 and TRBJ2-1; tentative D call: TRBD1 (6 bases). Deletions cut 3 bases from V and 7 bases from J, with 19 bases between. Per germline, CDR1 SGHAT and CDR2 FQNNGV. The CDR3 runs 16 residues. The CDR3: CASSFTGISIGNEQFF. The DNA for the CDR3 is TGTGCCAGCAGCTTTACAGGGATCTCCATAGGGAATGAGCAGTTCTTC.

In nucleotides, the CDR3 is TGTGCCAGCAGCTTAGCGCGAGGACCAGAGGGCACAGATACGCAGTATTTT. Translated: CASSLARGPEGTDTQYF. The chain has TRBV7-9 and TRBJ2-3, with unresolved D. In germline, CDR1 is SEHNR, CDR2 FQNEAQ (reference sequence). This CDR3 is 17 amino acids long. The V end lost 0 bases, the J end lost 1 base, and 14 bases lay between the germline ends.